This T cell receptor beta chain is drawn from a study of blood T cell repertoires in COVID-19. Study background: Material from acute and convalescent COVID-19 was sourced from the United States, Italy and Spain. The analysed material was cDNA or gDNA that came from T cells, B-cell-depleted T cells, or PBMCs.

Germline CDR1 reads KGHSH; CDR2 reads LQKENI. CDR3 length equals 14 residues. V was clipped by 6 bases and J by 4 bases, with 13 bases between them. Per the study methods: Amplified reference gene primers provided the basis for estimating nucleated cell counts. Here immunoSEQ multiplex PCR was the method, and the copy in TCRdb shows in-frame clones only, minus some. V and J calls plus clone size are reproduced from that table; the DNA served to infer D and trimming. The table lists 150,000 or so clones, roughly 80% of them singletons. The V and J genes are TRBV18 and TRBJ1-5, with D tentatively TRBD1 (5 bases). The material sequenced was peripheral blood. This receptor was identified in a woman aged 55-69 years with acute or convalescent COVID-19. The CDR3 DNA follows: TGTGCCAGCTCCTCGGGGGGGTTAAATCAGCCCCAGCATTTT. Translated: CASSSGGLNQPQHF. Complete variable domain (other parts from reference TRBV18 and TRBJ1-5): NAGVMQNPRHLVRRRGQEARLRCSPMKGHSHVYWYRQLPEEGLKFMVYLQKENIIDESGMPKERFSAEFPKEGPSILRIQQVVRGDSAAYFCASSSGGLNQPQHFGDGTRLSIL.